The clone carrying this T cell receptor (beta chain) has a handful of counts. Its antigen remains unknown. This record comes from a study of blood T cells in healthy people across ages. Notes on the study in general: Leaving the PBMCs unsorted stopped any conclusive comparison of naive versus antigen-experienced cells.

The CDR3 covers 15 residues. Trimming shortened V by 0 bases and J by 6 bases, and 16 bases separated the two germline ends. Germline lookup yields CDR1 SGHDT and CDR2 YYEEEE. A J-beta primer mix and a sample-barcoded 5' primer were used in a second PCR of roughly 7 to 12 cycles. One entry per CDR3 protein, called by TCRdb with MiXCR from the 5' RACE reads. The sample contains roughly 570,000 distinct CDR3 sequences, 25% to 30% of which appear only once. The source of this sequence is a woman aged 70-85 years in good health. V gene TRBV5-6 combines with J gene TRBJ2-7; the D gene is possibly TRBD1 (7 bases). Sequencing was performed on blood. The CDR3 is CASSLGSGDSVEQYF. DNA for the CDR3: TGTGCCAGCAGCTTGGGCTCGGGGGACAGCGTCGAGCAGTACTTC.